This TCR beta chain was sequenced for a study of blood T cell repertoires in COVID-19 (dated by TCRdb to 2018 to 2021). Some background on the complete study: Samples from collaborators originated in the United States, Italy and Spain and spanned both the acute and convalescent phases of COVID-19. The prospective study material was composed of cDNA or gDNA derived from T cells, B-cell-depleted T cells, or PBMCs. The dataset comprised deeply sampled blood TCRbeta repertoires from subjects exposed to, actively infected with, or recovered from COVID-19. The repertoires were made available in a free public database intended to serve as a resource for research on the immune response to SARS-CoV-2. The samples were drawn from the first 160 participants of the ongoing ImmuneRACE study and from 1,200 or so subjects provided by 6 global collaborators. Sample metadata almost always included a de-identified subject ID, COVID-19 status, age in years and sex. Where available, HLA class I and class II types were obtained from metadata supplied by the sample provider rather than from assay-based typing. Broader findings and caveats from the paper: The quantity of clinical and demographic metadata differed by source and by participant and was supplied without curation.

The collaborating institutions used their own protocols to collect whole blood in K2EDTA tubes. For TCRbeta analysis, collaborators shipped samples as frozen whole blood, isolated PBMCs, or DNA extracted from either of those sample types. CDR1 and CDR2 are read off the germline V gene as MNHEY and SVGAGI. Trimming takes 6 bases from V and 5 bases from J, and the germline ends sit 10 bases apart. The CDR3 goes from the cysteine to the phenylalanine over 12 residues. The sequence is cut down to CDR3 DNA, 36 bases in frame from base 1. This clone was recorded once. Its binding antigen is unknown. No per-base quality is available; no much larger clone lies one base away. The immunoSEQ Assay, a bias-controlled multiplex PCR, was used to amplify TCRbeta CDR3 regions from genomic DNA. Turning to the authors' computational methods: Nucleated cell counts per sample were estimated from amplification of reference gene primers within the assay. To quantify the absolute abundance of each unique TCRbeta CDR3 rearrangement, sequence reads were collapsed and filtered. For each sample, productive Simpson clonality was calculated as the square root of Simpson's diversity index across productive rearrangements. TCRdb took over this immuneACCESS table, retaining in-frame rearrangements with V and J assigned. Such tables are incomplete; in checked studies, under half of the missing clones stem from an unresolved V gene, and the remainder is unexplained. That table gives V, J and clone size, and the DNA gave D and trimming. This sample is represented by approximately 140,000 clones; 85% to 90% of them were singletons. The top ten constitute around 20% of the sample.

The chain is assembled from TRBV6-5 and TRBJ2-5, and perhaps TRBD1 as D gene, on 5 matching bases. Sequenced material: peripheral blood. This clonotype was obtained from a man in his forties or fifties with active or convalescent COVID-19. The nucleotide sequence is TGTGCCAGCAGGACAGTTGAGGAGACCCAGTACTTC. This yields the protein CASRTVEETQYF.